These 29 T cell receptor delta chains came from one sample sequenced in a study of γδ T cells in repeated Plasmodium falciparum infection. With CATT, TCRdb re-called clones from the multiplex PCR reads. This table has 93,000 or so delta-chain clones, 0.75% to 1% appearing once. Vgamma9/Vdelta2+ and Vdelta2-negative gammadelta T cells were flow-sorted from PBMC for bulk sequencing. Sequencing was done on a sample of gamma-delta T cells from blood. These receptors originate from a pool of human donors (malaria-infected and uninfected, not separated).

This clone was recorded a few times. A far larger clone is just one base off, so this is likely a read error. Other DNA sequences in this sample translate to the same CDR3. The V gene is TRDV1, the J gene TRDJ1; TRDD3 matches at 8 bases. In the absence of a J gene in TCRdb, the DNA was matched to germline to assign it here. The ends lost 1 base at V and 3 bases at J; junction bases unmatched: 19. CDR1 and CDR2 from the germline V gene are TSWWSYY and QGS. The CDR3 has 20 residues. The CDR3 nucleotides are TGTGCTCTTGGGGAACCATGTCAGGAGGGGGATATAGAGTCGCCCGATAAACTCATCTTT. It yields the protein CALGEPCQEGDIESPDKLIF.

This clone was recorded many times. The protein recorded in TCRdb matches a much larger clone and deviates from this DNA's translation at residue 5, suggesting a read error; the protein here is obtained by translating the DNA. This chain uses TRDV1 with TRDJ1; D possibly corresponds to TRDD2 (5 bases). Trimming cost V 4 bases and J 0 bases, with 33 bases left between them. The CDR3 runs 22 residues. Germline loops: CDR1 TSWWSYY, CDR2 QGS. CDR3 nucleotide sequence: TGTGCTCTTGGGGGTGCTCTTCCCGCGAAAAATCGGTACCCCCAGTACACCGATAAACTCATCTTT. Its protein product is CALGGALPAKNRYPQYTDKLIF.

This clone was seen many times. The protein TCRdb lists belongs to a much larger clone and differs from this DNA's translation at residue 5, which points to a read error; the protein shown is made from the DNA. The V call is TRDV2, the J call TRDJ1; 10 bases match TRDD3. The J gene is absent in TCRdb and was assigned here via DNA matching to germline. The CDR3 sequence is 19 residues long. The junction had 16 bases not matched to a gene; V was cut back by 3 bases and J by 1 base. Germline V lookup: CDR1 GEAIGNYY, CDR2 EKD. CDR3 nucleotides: TGTGCCTGTGACCCCGTTTTGATCCCTACTGGGGGATTCACCGATAAACTCATCTTT. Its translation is CACDPVLIPTGGFTDKLIF.

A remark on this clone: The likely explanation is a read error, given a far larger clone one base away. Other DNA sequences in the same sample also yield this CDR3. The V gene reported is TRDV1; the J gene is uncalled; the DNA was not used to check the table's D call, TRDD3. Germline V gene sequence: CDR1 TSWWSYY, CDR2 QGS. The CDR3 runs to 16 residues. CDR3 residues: CALGERVVGDTSGLIF. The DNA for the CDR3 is TGTGCTCTTGGGGAACGCGTCGTTGGAGATACTTCGGGGCTCATCTTT.

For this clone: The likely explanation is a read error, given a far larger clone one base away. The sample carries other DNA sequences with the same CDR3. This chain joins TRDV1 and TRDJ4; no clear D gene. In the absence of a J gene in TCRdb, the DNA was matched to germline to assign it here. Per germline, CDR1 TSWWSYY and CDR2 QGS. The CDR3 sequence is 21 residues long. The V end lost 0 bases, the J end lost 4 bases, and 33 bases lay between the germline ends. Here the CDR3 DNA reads TGTGCTCTTGGGGAACTCATTGGGACTAACGAACGATCGCCAAACAAGCTACCCCTGATCTTT. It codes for CALGELIGTNERSPNKLPLIF.

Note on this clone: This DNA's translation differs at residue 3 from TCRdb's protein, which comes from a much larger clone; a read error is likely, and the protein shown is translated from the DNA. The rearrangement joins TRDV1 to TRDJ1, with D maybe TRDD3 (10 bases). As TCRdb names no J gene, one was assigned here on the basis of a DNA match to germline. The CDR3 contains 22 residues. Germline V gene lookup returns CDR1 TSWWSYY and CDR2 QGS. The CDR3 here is CAFGNLPTTVVGDTEYTDKLIF. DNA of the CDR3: TGTGCTTTTGGGAACCTTCCTACAACGGTGGTGGGGGATACCGAGTACACCGATAAACTCATCTTT.

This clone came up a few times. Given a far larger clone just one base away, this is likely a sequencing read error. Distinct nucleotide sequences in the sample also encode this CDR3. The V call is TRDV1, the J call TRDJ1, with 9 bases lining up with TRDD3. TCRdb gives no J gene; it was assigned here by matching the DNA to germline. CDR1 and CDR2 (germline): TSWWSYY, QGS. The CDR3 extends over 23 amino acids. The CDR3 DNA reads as TGTGCTCTCGGGGAACACAGGAACCTACGCCGTAACTGGGGGAACCCGTGGACCGATAAACTCATCTTT. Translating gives CALGEHRNLRRNWGNPWTDKLIF.

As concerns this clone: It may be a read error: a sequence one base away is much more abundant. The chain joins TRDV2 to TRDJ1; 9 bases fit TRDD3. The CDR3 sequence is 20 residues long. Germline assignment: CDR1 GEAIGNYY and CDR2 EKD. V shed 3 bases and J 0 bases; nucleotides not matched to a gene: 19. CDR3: CACDAVKSTGGGRYTDKLIF. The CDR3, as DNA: TGTGCCTGTGACGCCGTGAAGAGTACTGGGGGAGGAAGGTACACCGATAAACTCATCTTT.

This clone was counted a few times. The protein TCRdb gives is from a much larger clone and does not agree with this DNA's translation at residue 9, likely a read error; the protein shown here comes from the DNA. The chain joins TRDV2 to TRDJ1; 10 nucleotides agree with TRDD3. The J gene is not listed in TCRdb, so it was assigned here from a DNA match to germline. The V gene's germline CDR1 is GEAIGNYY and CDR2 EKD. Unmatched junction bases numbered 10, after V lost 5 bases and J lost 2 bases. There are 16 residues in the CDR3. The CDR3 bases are TGTGCCTGTGTCAACCTGGGGGATAGGGCGACCGATAAACTCATCTTT. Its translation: CACVNLGDRATDKLIF.

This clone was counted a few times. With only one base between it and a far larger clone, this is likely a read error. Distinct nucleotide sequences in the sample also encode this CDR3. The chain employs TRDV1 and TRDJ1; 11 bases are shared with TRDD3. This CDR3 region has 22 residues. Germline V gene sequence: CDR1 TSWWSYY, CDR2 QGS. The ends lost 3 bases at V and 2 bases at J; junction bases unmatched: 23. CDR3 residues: CALGDLFPTGGNGGYGTDKLIF. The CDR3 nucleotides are TGTGCTCTTGGGGACTTATTTCCTACGGGGGGCAATGGGGGATACGGTACCGATAAACTCATCTTT.

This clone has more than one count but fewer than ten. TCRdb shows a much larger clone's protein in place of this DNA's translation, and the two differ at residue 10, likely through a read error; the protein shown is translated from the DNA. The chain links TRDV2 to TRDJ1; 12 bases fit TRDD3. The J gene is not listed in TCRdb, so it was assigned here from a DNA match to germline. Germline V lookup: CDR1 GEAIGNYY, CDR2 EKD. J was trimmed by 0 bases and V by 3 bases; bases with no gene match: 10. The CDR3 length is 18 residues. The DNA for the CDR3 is TGTGCCTGTGACTATGCTGGGGGATACGGCATATACACCGATAAACTCATCTTT. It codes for CACDYAGGYGIYTDKLIF.

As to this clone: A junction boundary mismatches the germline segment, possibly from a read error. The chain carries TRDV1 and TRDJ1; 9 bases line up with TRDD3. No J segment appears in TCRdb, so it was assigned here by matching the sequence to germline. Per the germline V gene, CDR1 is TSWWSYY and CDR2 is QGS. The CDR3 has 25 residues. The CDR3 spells CSGEPTAPRGPHSCWGMRQTDKLIF. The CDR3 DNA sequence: TGCTCTGGGGAACCGACCGCCCCAAGAGGTCCTCACTCCTGCTGGGGGATGCGTCAGACCGATAAACTCATCTTT.

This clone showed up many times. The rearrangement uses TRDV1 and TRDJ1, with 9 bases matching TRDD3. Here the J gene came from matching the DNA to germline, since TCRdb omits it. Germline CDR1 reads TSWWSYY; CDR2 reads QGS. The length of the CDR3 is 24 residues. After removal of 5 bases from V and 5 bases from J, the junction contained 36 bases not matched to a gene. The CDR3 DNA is TGTGCTCTTGGGCTTAAAAGGGTCTTCTCGCCCAATACTGGGGATACGACAAGAGGAGATAAACTCATCTTT. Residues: CALGLKRVFSPNTGDTTRGDKLIF.

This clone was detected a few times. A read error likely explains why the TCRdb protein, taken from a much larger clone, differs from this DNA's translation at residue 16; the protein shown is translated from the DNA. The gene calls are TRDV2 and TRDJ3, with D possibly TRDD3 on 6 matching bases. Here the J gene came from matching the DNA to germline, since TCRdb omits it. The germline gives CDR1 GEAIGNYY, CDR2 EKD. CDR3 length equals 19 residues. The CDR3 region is CACDTSRGTGSWDTRKMFF. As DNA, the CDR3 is TGTGCCTGTGACACAAGTAGGGGGACAGGCTCCTGGGACACCCGAAAGATGTTTTTC.

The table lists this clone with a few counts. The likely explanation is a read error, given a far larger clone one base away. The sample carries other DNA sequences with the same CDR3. This CDR3 is CALGELSGDTPYTDKLIF. In DNA, the CDR3 is TGTGCTCTTGGGGAACTCTCGGGGGATACGCCCTACACCGATAAACTCATCTTC. The gene calls are TRDV1 and TRDJ1; 10 bases are shared with TRDD3. Germline loops: CDR1 TSWWSYY, CDR2 QGS. The CDR3 is 18 amino acids.

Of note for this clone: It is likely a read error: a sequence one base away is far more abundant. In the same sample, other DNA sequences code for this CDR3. This CDR3 reads CALGEVSADPISYWGNQYTDKLIF. The CDR3 region has the DNA TGTGCTCTTGGGGAGGTAAGCGCAGATCCAATCAGCTACTGGGGGAACCAGTACACCGATAAACTCATCTTT. The chain combines TRDV1 with TRDJ1; 9 bases fit TRDD3. No J gene is reported in TCRdb; it was inferred here by comparing the DNA with germline. CDR1 and CDR2 from the germline V gene are TSWWSYY and QGS. This CDR3 is 24 amino acids long. V dropped 3 bases and J dropped 0; count of bases not matched to a gene: 29.

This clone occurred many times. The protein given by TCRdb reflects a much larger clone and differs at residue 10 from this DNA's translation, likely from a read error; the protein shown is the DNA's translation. The DNA for the CDR3 is TGTGCCTGTGACACCGTTACTGGGGGATGCGCCGATAAACTCATCTTT. It specifies CACDTVTGGCADKLIF. The rearrangement uses TRDV2 and TRDJ1, with TRDD3 matching 10 bases. No J segment appears in TCRdb, so it was assigned here by matching the sequence to germline. CDR1 and CDR2 (germline): GEAIGNYY, EKD. V lost 0 bases, J lost 3 bases, and 6 bases stayed unmatched. This CDR3 is built from 16 residues.

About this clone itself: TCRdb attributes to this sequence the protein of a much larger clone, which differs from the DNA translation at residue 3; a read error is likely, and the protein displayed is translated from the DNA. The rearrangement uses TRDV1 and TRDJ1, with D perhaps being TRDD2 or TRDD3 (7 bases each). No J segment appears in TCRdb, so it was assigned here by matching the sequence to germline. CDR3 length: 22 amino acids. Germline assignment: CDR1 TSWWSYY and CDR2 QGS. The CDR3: CAPGELVGFTNGGPSYTDKLIF. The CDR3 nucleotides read TGTGCTCCTGGGGAACTCGTAGGGTTTACGAATGGGGGACCTTCCTACACCGATAAACTCATCTTT.

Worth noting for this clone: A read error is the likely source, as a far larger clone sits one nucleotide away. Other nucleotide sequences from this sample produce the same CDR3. CDR3 nucleotides: TGTGCTCTTGGGGAAACGGTGGGGCCTTCCTGCGTGGTACATCTTGGATACACCGATAAACTCATCTTT. Amino acids: CALGETVGPSCVVHLGYTDKLIF. The chain has TRDV1 and TRDJ1; TRDD2 agrees at 7 bases. The CDR3 is 23 residues long. Germline V CDR1 and CDR2: TSWWSYY, QGS. Trimming cost V 2 bases and J 0 bases; bases outside gene matches: 27.

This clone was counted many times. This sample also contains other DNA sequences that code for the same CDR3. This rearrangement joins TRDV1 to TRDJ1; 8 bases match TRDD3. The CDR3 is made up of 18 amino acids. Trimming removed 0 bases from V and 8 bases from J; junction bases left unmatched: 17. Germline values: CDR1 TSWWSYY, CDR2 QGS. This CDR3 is CALGELVHESCGDTKLIF. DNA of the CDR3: TGTGCTCTTGGGGAACTAGTTCACGAGAGCTGTGGGGATACAAAACTCATCTTT.

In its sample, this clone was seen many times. Here the CDR3 reads CALGANQGGPGGRIKLKYTDKLIF. The CDR3 DNA reads as TGTGCTCTTGGGGCTAACCAAGGGGGCCCTGGGGGGAGAATTAAGCTAAAGTACACCGATAAACTCATCTTT. V usage is TRDV1 and J usage is TRDJ1; 7 nucleotides agree with TRDD3. This CDR3 region has 24 residues. Germline V lookup: CDR1 TSWWSYY, CDR2 QGS. V was clipped by 4 bases and J by 0 bases; unmatched bases: 32.

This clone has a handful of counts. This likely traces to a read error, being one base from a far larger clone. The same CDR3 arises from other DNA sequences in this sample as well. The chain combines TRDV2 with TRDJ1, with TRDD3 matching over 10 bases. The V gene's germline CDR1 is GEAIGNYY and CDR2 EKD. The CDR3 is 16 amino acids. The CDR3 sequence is CACVNLGDMATDKLIF. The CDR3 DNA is TGTGCCTGTGTCAACCTGGGGGATATGGCGACCGATAAACTCATTTTT.

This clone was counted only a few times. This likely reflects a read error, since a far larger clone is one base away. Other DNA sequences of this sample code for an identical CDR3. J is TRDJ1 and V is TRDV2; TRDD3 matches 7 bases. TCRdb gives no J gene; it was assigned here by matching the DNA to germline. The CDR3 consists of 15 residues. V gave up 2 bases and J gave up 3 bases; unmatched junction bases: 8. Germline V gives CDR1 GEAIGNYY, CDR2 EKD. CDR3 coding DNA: TGTGCCTGTGACAGGGTGGGGGACTTATCCGATAAACTCATCTTT. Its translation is CACDRVGDLSDKLIF.

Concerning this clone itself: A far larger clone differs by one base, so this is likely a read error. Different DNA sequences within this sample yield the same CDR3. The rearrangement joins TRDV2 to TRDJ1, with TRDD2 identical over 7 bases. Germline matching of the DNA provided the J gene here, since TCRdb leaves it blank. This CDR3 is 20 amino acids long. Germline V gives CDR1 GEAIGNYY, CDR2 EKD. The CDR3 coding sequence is TGCGCCTGTGACACCGCCGGCCTTCCTCACATCCCCCCGTACACCGATAAACTCATCTTT. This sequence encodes CACDTAGLPHIPPYTDKLIF.

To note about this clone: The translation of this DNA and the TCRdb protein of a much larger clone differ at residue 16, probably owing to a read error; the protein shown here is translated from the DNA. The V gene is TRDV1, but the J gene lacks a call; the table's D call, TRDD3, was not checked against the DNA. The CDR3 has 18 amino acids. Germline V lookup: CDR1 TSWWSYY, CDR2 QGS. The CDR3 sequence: CALGERGRRALYTDKPIF. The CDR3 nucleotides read TGTGCTCTTGGGGAACGAGGAAGGCGAGCGCTTTACACCGATAAACCCATCTTT.

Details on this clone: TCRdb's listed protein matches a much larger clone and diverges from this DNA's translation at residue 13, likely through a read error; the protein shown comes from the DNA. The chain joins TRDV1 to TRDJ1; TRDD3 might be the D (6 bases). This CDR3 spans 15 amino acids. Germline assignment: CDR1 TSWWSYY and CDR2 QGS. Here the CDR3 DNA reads TGTGCTCTTGGGGAACGATCCGTACTGGGTAATAAACCCATCTTT. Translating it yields CALGERSVLGNKPIF.

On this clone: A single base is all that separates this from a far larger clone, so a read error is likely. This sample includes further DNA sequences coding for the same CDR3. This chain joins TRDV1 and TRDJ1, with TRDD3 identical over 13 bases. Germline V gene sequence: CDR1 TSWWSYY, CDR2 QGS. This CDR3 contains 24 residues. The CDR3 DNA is TGTGCCCTTGGGGACGTCTCGGTACCCACGAGCCGTACTGGGGGATACGACTACACCGATAAACTCATCTTT. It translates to CALGDVSVPTSRTGGYDYTDKLIF.

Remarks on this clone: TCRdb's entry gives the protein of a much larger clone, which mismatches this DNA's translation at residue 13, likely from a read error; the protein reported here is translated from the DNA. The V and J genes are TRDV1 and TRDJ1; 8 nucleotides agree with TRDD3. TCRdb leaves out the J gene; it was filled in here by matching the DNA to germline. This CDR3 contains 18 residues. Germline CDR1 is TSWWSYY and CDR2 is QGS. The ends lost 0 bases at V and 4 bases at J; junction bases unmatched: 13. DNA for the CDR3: TGTGCTCTTGGGGAACTCTGGGGGACCCGTTACGGAATCGATAAACTCATCTTT. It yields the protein CALGELWGTRYGIDKLIF.

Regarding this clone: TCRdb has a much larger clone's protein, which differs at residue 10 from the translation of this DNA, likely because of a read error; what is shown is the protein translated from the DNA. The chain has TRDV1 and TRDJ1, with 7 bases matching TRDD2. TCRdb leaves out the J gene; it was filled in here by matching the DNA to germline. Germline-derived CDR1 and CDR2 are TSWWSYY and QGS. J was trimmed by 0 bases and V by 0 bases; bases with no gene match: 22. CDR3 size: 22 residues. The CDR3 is CALGELIPTVGTPSKYTDKLIF. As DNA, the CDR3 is TGTGCTCTTGGGGAACTTATTCCTACGGTTGGGACACCGTCGAAGTACACCGATAAACTCATCTTT.